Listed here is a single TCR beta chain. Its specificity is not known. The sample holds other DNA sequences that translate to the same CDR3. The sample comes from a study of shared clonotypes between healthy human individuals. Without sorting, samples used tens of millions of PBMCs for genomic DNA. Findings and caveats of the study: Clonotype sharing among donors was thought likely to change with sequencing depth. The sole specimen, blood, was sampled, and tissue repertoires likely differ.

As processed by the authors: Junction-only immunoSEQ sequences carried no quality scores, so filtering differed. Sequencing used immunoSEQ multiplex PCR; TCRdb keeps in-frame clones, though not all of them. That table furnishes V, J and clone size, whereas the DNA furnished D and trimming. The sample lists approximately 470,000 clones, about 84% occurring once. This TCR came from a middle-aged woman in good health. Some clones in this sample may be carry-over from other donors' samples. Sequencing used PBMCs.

This chain's CDR3 is CASSSGTPTNEKLFF. The CDR3 coding sequence is TGTGCCAGTAGTTCCGGGACACCAACTAATGAAAAACTGTTTTTT. V usage is TRBV5-6 and J usage is TRBJ1-4; D is possibly TRBD1 (6 bases). The CDR3 runs to 15 residues. The V end lost 8 bases, the J end lost 0 bases, and 14 bases lay between the germline ends. The germline gives CDR1 SGHDT, CDR2 YYEEEE.